One T cell receptor beta chain is described in this entry. Its matching antigen is unknown. V was pared by 6 bases and J by 4 bases, with 12 bases between. The length of the CDR3 is 13 residues. CDR1 and CDR2 from the germline V gene are DFQATT and SNEGSKA (reference sequence). The data derive from a study of post-analysis software for immune sequencing data. The study, taken as a whole, reports: About five TRBV segments, including TRBV5-6, TRBV5-1 and TRBV20-1, were more frequent in patients than controls.

Researchers reported that TCR beta cDNA libraries carried unique molecular identifiers. Each sample of roughly 0.9 to 11 million input T cells yielded about 500,000 cDNA molecules, so each molecule approximated one T cell. One entry per CDR3 protein results from TCRdb running MiXCR on the PCR reads. The sample gives about 620,000 distinct CDR3 sequences, about 44% of which show up once; 1.7% is in the top ten. This sequence joins TRBV20-1 and TRBJ2-2; no clear D gene. The sequenced sample was blood. The sequence derives from a girl aged 5-17 years with multiple sclerosis. CDR3 protein: CSAPTAPTGELFF. CDR3 sequence (DNA): TGCAGTGCCCCGACTGCCCCCACCGGGGAGCTGTTTTTT.